This T cell receptor (beta chain) is from a study of CD4 and CD8 cells across lung adenocarcinoma regions. In its sample, this clonotype was seen many times. MiXCR, run by TCRdb on the PCR reads, gives a single entry per CDR3 protein. The repertoire holds tens of thousands of distinct CDR3 sequences, with 45% to 60% as singletons. Localized lung adenocarcinoma, a non-small cell lung cancer, affected the donors. The source material was CD4+ T cells from the center of a lung tumor. The sequence came from a male donor with lung adenocarcinoma. The CD4 and CD8 labels of this study may be unreliable.

The CDR3 reads CASQEYLGEQYF. CDR3 in DNA: TGTGCCAGTCAGGAGTATCTTGGGGAGCAGTACTTC. The V call is TRBV7-2, the J call TRBJ2-1; D gene uncertain. The DNA end favors TRBJ2-7, so the J call may be wrong. This CDR3 comprises 12 residues. The V gene's germline CDR1 is SGHTA and CDR2 FQGNSA.